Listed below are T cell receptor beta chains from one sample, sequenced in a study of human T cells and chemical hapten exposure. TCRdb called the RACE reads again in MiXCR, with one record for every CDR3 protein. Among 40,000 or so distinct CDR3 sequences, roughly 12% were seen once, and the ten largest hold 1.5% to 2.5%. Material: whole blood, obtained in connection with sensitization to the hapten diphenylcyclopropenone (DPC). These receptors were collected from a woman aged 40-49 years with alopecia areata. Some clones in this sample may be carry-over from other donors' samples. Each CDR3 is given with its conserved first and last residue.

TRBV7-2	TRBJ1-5	CASSRALGSSQPQHF
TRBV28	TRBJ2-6	CASSSTSGANVLTF
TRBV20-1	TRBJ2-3	CSGNEGGPVSNTQYF
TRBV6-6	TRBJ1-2	CASSGAGTTGGYGYTF
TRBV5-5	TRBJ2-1	CASSLDWTAYNEQFF
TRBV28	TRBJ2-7	CASSFPRVGEQYF
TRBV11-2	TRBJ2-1	CASSLRWLAGGNEQFF
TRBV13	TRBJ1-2	CASSTTGQGAYYGYTF
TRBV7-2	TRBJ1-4	CASSLPGDEKLFF
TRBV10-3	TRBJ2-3	CAISERELGTDTQYF
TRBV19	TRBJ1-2	CASSMSFMNYGYTF
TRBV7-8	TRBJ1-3	CASSWTGNEGNTIYF
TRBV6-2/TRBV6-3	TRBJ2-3	CASSYSVRGLNTDTQYF
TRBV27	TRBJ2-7	CASKGRRESYEQYF